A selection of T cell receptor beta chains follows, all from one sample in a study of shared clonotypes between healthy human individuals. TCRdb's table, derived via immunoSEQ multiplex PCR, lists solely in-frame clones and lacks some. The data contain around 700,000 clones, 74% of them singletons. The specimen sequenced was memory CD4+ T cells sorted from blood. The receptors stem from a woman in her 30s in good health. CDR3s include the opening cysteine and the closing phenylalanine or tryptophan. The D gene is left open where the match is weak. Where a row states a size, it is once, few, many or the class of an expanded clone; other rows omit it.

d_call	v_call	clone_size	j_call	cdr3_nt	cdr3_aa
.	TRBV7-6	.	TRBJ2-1	TGTGCCAGCAGTTGGGGGGCGAGTTACCTCCGTAATGAGCAGTTCTTC	CASSWGASYLRNEQFF
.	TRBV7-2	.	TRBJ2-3	TGTGCCAGCAGCTTAGTGAGGCTAGTGTCAGCTACGCAGTATTTT	CASSLVRLVSATQYF
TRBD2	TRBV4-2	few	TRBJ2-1	TGTGCCAGCAGCACCGCGGGACTAGCGGGAGGTTACAATGAGCAGTTCTTC	CASSTAGLAGGYNEQFF
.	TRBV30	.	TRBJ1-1	TGTGCCTGGATCGAGGACATCTCTGAAGCTTTCTTT	CAWIEDISEAFF
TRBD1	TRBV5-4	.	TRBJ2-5	TGTGCCAGCAGTCCCGGACAGGGGGTAGAAGAGACCCAGTACTTC	CASSPGQGVEETQYF
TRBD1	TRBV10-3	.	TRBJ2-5	TGTGCCACCCAAACGACAGGGAACCAAGAGACCCAGTACTTC	CATQTTGNQETQYF
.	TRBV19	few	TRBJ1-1	TGTGCCAGTAACGGGGCGGGCGTGCTGAACACTGAAGCTTTCTTT	CASNGAGVLNTEAFF
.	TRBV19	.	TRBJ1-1	TGTGCCAGTACCGGGACGGGTGCCACTGAAGCTTTCTTT	CASTGTGATEAFF
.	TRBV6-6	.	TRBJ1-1	TGTGCCAGCAGTTACACCGGACAGAACACTGAAGCTTTCTTT	CASSYTGQNTEAFF
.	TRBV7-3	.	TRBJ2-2	TGTGCCAGCAGCTTACAGGGTACCGGGGAGCTGTTTTTT	CASSLQGTGELFF
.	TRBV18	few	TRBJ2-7	TGTGCCAGCTCATCATTGGACGAGCAGTACTTC	CASSSLDEQYF
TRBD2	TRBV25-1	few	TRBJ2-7	TGTGCCAGCAGTGCTTCTGAGACTAGCGTTGCCTACGAGCAGTACTTC	CASSASETSVAYEQYF
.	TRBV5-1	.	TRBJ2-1	TGCGCCAGCAGCTTGGCGAAGGGGGAAAAGGGTGAGCAGTTCTTC	CASSLAKGEKGEQFF
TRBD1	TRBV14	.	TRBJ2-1	TGTGCCAGCAGCCAAGTTGGGACAGGCGGGTACAATGAGCAGTTCTTC	CASSQVGTGGYNEQFF
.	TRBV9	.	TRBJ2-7	TGTGCCAGCACGTTGAACCCGACGTCCGAGCAGTACTTC	CASTLNPTSEQYF
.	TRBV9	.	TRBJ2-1	TGTGCCAGCAGCGGCATTACTTCAGGATCCTACAATGAGCAGTTCTTC	CASSGITSGSYNEQFF
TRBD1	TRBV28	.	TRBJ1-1	TGTGCCAGCAGTCTCGACAGGGACACTGAAGCTTTCTTT	CASSLDRDTEAFF
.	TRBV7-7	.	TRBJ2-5	TGTGCCAGCAGCTTAGTTGTCAGTAAGGCCCAGTACTTC	CASSLVVSKAQYF
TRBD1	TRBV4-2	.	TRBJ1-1	TGTGCCAGCAGCCAAGTTCGGGACTCGGGACAGGGGGCCTTTTCCCCCCTGAACACTGAAGCTTTCTTT	CASSQVRDSGQGAFSPLNTEAFF
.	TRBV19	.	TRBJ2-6	TGTGCCAGTACCACAACGAGGGCTGGGGCCAACGTCCTGACTTTC	CASTTTRAGANVLTF
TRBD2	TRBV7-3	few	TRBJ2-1	TGTGCCAGCAGCTTAACGGTTGCTAGCGGGACCAATGAGCAGTTCTTC	CASSLTVASGTNEQFF
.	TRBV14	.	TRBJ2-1	TGTGCCAGCAGCCCCATCTTAGTGAATGAGCAGTTCTTC	CASSPILVNEQFF
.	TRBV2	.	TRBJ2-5	TGTGCCAGCAACCCAGGGACCCAGTACTTC	CASNPGTQYF
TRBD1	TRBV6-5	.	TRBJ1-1	TGTGCCAGCAGTAAAACAGGGGGCGGGGATGAAGCTTTCTTT	CASSKTGGGDEAFF
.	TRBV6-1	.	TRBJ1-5	TGTGCCAGCAGTGAAACTGGACTGCCCCAGCATTTT	CASSETGLPQHF
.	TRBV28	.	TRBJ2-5	TGTGCCAGCAAAGGACAGCAAGAGACCCAGTACTTC	CASKGQQETQYF
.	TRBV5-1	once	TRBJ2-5	TGCGCCAGCAGCGTCGCCCCGGGAACCGGGGAGACCCAGTACTTC	CASSVAPGTGETQYF
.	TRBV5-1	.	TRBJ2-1	TGCGCCAGCAGCTTGGCCGACCGGCACAATGAGCAGTTCTTC	CASSLADRHNEQFF
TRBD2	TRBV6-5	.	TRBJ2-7	TGTGCCAGCAGCACCACCGGGACTAGCGGGTACGAGCAGTACTTC	CASSTTGTSGYEQYF
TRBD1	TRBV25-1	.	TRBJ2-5	TGTGCCAGCAGTGCCGAGACAGGGGCCTCCGGGGAGACCCAGTACTTC	CASSAETGASGETQYF
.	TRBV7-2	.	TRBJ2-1	TGTGCCAGCAGACCGATCAATGAGCAGTTCTTC	CASRPINEQFF
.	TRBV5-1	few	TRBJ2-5	TGCGCCAGCAGCTTGGGGGACATTAGGCAAGAGACCCAGTACTTC	CASSLGDIRQETQYF
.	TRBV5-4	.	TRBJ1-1	TGTGCCAGCAGCTTGGGGTTAAGTGGTGCCACTGAAGCTTTCTTT	CASSLGLSGATEAFF
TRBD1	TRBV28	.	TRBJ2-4	TGTGCCACAAGGGGGCATACCAAAAACATTCAGTACTTC	CATRGHTKNIQYF
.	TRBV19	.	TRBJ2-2	TGTGCCAGTAGTATAAGAGCGAGGAACACCGGGGAGCTGTTTTTT	CASSIRARNTGELFF